The 6 T cell receptor beta chains reported below all come from one sample, sequenced in a study of cytomegalovirus exposure and HLA in healthy donors. The study ran its PCR with 60 Vbeta and 13 Jbeta primers. The table came from immunoSEQ multiplex PCR; TCRdb's copy has only in-frame clones and leaves some out. The sample consists of 150,000 or so clones, around 67% of them appearing once. Sequencing used PBMCs. Every receptor here comes from a woman in her late teens or twenties in good health and CMV-seronegative.

The chain combines TRBV7-3 with TRBJ1-2; TRBD1 aligns across 10 bases. Germline assignment: CDR1 SGHTA and CDR2 FQGTGA. Trimming at V came to 3 bases and at J to 8 bases, leaving 3 bases not matched to a gene. The CDR3 has 13 amino acids. The CDR3 DNA reads TGTGCCAGCAGCTTCGGACAGGGGGAGGGCTACACCTTC. It encodes CASSFGQGEGYTF.

This rearrangement joins TRBV2 to TRBJ2-7; 8 bases are a match to TRBD1. The CDR3 is 15 amino acids. The germline gives CDR1 SNHLY, CDR2 FYNNEI. With V trimmed by 7 bases and J by 0 bases, 8 bases remained unmatched. The CDR3 DNA sequence: TGTGCCAGCACCCTCAATACAGGGGGCTCCTACGAGCAGTACTTC. It specifies CASTLNTGGSYEQYF.

A few counts support this clone. The chain employs TRBV5-6 and TRBJ2-7; perhaps TRBD2 as D (6 bases). CDR1 SGHDT and CDR2 YYEEEE come from the germline V gene. Deletions cut 3 bases from V and 0 bases from J, with 16 bases between. This CDR3 contains 16 residues. Written as DNA, the CDR3 is TGTGCCAGCAGCTCCATAGTACGGGGGTACTCCTACGAGCAGTACTTC. Translated: CASSSIVRGYSYEQYF.

J is TRBJ2-2 and V is TRBV7-9, with D maybe TRBD1 (5 bases). The CDR3 sequence is 14 residues long. Between the trimmed V and J ends, which lost 1 base and 5 bases, there was a span of 8 bases. CDR1 SEHNR and CDR2 FQNEAQ come from the germline V gene (reference sequence). In nucleotides, the CDR3 is TGTGCCAGCAGCTTAGATCCAGGGACCGGGGAGCTGTTTTTT. As protein: CASSLDPGTGELFF.

CDR3 sequence reads: CASSQDEPGIWAEAFF. The CDR3 coding sequence is TGCGCCAGCAGCCAAGATGAGCCCGGGATTTGGGCTGAAGCTTTCTTT. The chain links TRBV4-3 to TRBJ1-1; D remains unclear. The CDR3 extends over 16 amino acids. Trimming stripped 0 bases from V and 6 bases from J, with 17 bases between. Germline V gene sequence: CDR1 LGHNA, CDR2 YSLEER.

V usage is TRBV30 and J usage is TRBJ1-2, with 7 bases that match TRBD1. J lost 7 bases, V lost 0 bases, and 11 bases had no gene match. CDR1 is GTSNPN and CDR2 is SVGIG in the germline V gene (reference sequence). The CDR3 sequence is 15 residues long. The CDR3 DNA is TGTGCCTGGAGTGTCGTGAAAGGGGGCTTTGGTGGCTACACCTTC. Its translation: CAWSVVKGGFGGYTF.